A single sample is the source of the 12 T cell receptor beta chains below, sequenced in a study of blood T cells in healthy people across ages. A second PCR, run for roughly 7 to 12 cycles, used a sample-barcoded 5' primer plus a J-beta primer mix. TCRdb reanalysed the 5' RACE reads using MiXCR and keeps one entry per CDR3 protein. Altogether some 1.5 million distinct CDR3 sequences are present, over 25% being singletons, with the ten largest covering 7.7%. Sequencing was carried out using blood. All receptors derive from a woman in her 30s in good health.

The genes are TRBV29-1 and TRBJ1-1; 8 positions match TRBD1. Unmatched junction bases numbered 9, after V lost 7 bases and J lost 5 bases. CDR1 is SQVTM and CDR2 is ANQGSEA in the germline V gene. The CDR3 length is 13 residues. DNA for the CDR3: TGCAGCGCGCGACAGGGGATGGGAACTGAAGCTTTCTTT. Its translation is CSARQGMGTEAFF.

The CDR3 DNA is TGCGCCAGCAGCTTGGCGACAGGCTGGGGCACTGAAGCTTTCTTT. It yields the protein CASSLATGWGTEAFF. The chain recombines TRBV5-1 with TRBJ1-1; perhaps TRBD1 as D (6 bases). V dropped 0 bases and J dropped 4 bases, with 13 bases sitting between them. Germline V CDR1 and CDR2: SGHRS, YFSETQ. This CDR3 has 15 residues.

The V and J genes are TRBV11-2 and TRBJ2-2; the D gene could be TRBD1 or TRBD2 (5 bases each). V was shortened by 2 bases and J by 3 bases, with 13 bases between the two germline ends. This CDR3 is 16 amino acids long. Germline values: CDR1 SGHAT, CDR2 FQNNGV. For the CDR3, the DNA is TGTGCCAGCAGCTTAAGATCGGGGCGGGACACCGGGGAGCTGTTTTTT. Translating gives CASSLRSGRDTGELFF. The variable domain in full, completed from reference TRBV11-2 and TRBJ2-2, reads EAGVAQSPRYKIIEKRQSVAFWCNPISGHATLYWYQQILGQGPKLLIQFQNNGVVDDSQLPKDRFSAERLKGVDSTLKIQPAKLEDSAVYLCASSLRSGRDTGELFFGEGSRLTVL.

Ten or more counts support this clonotype. This chain joins TRBV6-6 and TRBJ1-2, with D unclear. Germline V gene sequence: CDR1 MNHNY, CDR2 SVGAGI (reference sequence). V was pared by 6 bases and J by 3 bases, with 14 bases between. CDR3 length: 14 amino acids. The CDR3, as DNA: TGTGCCAGCAGCCCCGGAGTGGGGTACTATGGCTACACCTTC. Protein sequence: CASSPGVGYYGYTF.

This clonotype has just a few counts. This chain uses TRBV7-2 with TRBJ2-3, with D tentatively TRBD2 (6 bases). The CDR3 loop spans 15 amino acids. Trimming cost V 5 bases and J 2 bases, with 14 bases left between them. The germline V gene encodes CDR1 SGHTA and CDR2 FQGNSA. This chain's CDR3 is CASSPLAGYTDTQYF. CDR3 DNA sequence: TGTGCCAGCAGCCCCCTGGCGGGGTACACAGATACGCAGTATTTT. Supplemented by reference TRBV7-2 and TRBJ2-3, the full variable domain reads GAGVSQSPSNKVTEKGKDVELRCDPISGHTALYWYRQSLGQGLEFLIYFQGNSAPDKSGLPSDRFSAERTGGSVSTLTIQRTQQEDSAVYLCASSPLAGYTDTQYFGPGTRLTVL.

The table lists this clonotype with many counts. The gene calls are TRBV29-1 and TRBJ2-7; 12 nucleotides line up with TRBD1. Germline loops: CDR1 SQVTM, CDR2 ANQGSEA. This CDR3 region has 16 residues. V dropped 3 bases and J dropped 3; count of bases not matched to a gene: 9. The CDR3 DNA reads TGCAGCGTTGATTCACCCGGGACAGGGGGCCTCTACGAGCAGTACTTC. Translation: CSVDSPGTGGLYEQYF.

The V gene is TRBV3-1, the J gene TRBJ2-7, with D possibly called TRBD1 or TRBD2 (5 bases each). CDR3 length: 11 amino acids. Germline CDR1 and CDR2: LGHDT and YNNKEL (reference sequence). The ends were cut back, 4 bases at V and 10 bases at J, with 11 bases in the middle. In nucleotides, the CDR3 is TGTGCCAGCAGCCTCGGGACCGTCCAGTACTTC. Translating it yields CASSLGTVQYF.

This chain uses TRBV10-3 with TRBJ2-2; D is unclear. The CDR3 spans 14 residues. Germline V gene data show CDR1 as ENHRY and CDR2 as SYGVKD. Trimming removed 7 bases from V and 5 bases from J, with 14 bases in between. CDR3 in amino acids: CAITSQETTGELFF. For the CDR3, the DNA is TGTGCCATCACCAGCCAGGAGACTACCGGGGAGCTGTTTTTT.

This clonotype was observed a few times. The gene calls are TRBV20-1 and TRBJ2-3; TRBD1 matches at 8 bases. The V and J ends lost 6 bases and 6 bases, in that order; junction bases with no gene match: 8. This CDR3 is 13 amino acids long. Germline lookup yields CDR1 DFQATT and CDR2 SNEGSKA (reference sequence). The CDR3 protein is CSARTGKGDTQYF. In DNA, the CDR3 is TGCAGTGCGCGGACAGGGAAGGGTGATACGCAGTATTTT.

This chain joins TRBV9 and TRBJ2-5; D uncertain. Germline V gives CDR1 SGDLS, CDR2 YYNGEE. The CDR3 extends over 14 amino acids. V gave up 0 bases and J gave up 11 bases, with 17 bases separating them. CDR3 residues: CASSVEPLGNEQYF. The CDR3 DNA reads TGTGCCAGCAGCGTAGAACCCCTGGGTAATGAGCAGTACTTC.

This clonotype was found a few times. The chain employs TRBV20-1 and TRBJ2-4, with 9 bases aligning to TRBD2. There are 13 residues in the CDR3. Germline V gives CDR1 DFQATT, CDR2 SNEGSKA (reference sequence). After removal of 3 bases from V and 13 bases from J, the junction contained 10 bases not matched to a gene. Here the CDR3 DNA reads TGCAGTGCTAGTGAGGGACTAGCTTTAGAGCAGTACTTC. The encoded protein is CSASEGLALEQYF.

This clonotype was found many times. The chain recombines TRBV20-1 with TRBJ2-7; 9 nucleotides match TRBD1. Losses at the gene ends were 0 bases for V and 2 bases for J; bases not matched to a gene: 5. This CDR3 is built from 15 residues. CDR1 and CDR2 (germline): DFQATT, SNEGSKA (reference sequence). CDR3 DNA sequence: TGCAGTGCTAGAGATCCGGGACAGGGTACCTACGAGCAGTACTTC. It codes for CSARDPGQGTYEQYF.